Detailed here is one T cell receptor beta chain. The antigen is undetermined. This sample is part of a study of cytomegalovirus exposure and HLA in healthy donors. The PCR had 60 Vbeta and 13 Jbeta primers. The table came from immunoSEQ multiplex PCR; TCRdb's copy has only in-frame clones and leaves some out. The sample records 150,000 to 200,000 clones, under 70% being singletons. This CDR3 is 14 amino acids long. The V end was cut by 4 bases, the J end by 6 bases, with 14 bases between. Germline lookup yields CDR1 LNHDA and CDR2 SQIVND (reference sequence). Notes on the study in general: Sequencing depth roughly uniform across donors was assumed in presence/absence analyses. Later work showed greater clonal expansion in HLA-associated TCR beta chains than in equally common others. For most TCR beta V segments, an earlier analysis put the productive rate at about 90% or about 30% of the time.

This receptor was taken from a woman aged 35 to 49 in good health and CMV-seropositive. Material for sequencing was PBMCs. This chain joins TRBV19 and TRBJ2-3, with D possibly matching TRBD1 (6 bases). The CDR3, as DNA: TGTGCCAGTAGTAGTCGGCAGGGGTCGGATACGCAGTATTTT. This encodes CASSSRQGSDTQYF.